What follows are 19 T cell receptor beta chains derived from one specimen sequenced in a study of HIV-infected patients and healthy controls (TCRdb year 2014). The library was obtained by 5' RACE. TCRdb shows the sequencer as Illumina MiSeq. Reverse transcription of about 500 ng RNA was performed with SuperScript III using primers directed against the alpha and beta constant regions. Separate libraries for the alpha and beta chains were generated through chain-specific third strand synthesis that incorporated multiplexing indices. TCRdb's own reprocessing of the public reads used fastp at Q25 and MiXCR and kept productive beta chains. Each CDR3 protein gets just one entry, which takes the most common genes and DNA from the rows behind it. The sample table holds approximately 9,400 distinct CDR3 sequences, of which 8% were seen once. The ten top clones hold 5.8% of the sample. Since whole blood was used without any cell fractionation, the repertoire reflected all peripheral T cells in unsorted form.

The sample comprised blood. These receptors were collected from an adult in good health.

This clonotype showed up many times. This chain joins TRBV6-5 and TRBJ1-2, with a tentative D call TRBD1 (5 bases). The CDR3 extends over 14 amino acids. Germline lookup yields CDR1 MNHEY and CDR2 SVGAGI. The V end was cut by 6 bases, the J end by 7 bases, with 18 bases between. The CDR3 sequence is CASRGDRRISGYTF. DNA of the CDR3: TGTGCCAGCAGGGGCGACAGAAGGATCTCTGGCTACACCTTC.

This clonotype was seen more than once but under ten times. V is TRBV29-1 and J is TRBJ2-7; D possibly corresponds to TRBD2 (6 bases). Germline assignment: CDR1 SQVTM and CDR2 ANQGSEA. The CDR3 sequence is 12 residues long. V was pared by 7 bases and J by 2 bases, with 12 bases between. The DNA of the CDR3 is TGCAGCGCTGTGGAGGGAACCTACGAGCAGTACTTC. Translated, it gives CSAVEGTYEQYF.

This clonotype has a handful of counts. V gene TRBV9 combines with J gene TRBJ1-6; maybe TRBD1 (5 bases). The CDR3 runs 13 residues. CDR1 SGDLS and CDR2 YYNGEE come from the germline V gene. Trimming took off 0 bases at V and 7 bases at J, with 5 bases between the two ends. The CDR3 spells CASSVAGNSPLHF. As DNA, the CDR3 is TGTGCCAGCAGCGTAGCAGGGAATTCACCCCTCCACTTT.

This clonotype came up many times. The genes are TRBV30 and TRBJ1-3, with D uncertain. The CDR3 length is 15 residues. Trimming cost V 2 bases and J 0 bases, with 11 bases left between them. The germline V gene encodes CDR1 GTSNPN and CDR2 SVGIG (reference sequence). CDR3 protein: CAWSSDYLSGNTIYF. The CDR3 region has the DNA TGTGCCTGGAGTTCGGACTACCTCTCTGGAAACACCATATATTTT.

The CDR3 coding sequence is TGCAGTGCTAGAGATCCAGGGGGTGGTGAAGCTTTCTTT. This translates into CSARDPGGGEAFF. The chain has TRBV20-1 and TRBJ1-1; 7 nucleotides agree with TRBD1. J was trimmed by 7 bases and V by 0 bases; bases with no gene match: 5. CDR1 and CDR2 from the germline V gene are DFQATT and SNEGSKA (reference sequence). The CDR3 contains 13 residues.

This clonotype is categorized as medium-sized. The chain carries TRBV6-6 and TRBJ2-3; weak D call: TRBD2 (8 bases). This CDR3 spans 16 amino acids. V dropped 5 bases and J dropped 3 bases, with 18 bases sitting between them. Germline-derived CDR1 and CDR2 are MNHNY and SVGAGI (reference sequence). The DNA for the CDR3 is TGTGCCAGCAGTCCACCGGGAGGGGGCGTAACAGATACGCAGTATTTT. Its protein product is CASSPPGGGVTDTQYF.

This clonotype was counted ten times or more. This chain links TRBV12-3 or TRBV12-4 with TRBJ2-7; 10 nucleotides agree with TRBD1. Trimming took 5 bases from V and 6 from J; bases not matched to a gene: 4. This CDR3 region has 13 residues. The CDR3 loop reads CASSPTGGFEQYF. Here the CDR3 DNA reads TGTGCCAGCAGTCCGACAGGGGGCTTCGAGCAGTACTTC.

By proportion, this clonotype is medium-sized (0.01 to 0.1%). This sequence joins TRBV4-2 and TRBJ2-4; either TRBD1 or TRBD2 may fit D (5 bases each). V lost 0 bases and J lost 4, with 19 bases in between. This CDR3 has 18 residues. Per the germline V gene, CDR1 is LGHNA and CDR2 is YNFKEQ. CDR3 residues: CASSQDGTGGLAKNIQYF. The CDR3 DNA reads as TGTGCCAGCAGCCAAGATGGGACCGGAGGACTTGCGAAAAACATTCAGTACTTC.

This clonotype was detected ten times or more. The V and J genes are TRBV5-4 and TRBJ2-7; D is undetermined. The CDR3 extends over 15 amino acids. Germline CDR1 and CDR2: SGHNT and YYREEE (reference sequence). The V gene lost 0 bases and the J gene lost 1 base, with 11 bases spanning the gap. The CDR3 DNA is TGTGCCAGCAGCTTGGACCGTTCCACTTCCTACGAGCAGTACTTC. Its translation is CASSLDRSTSYEQYF.

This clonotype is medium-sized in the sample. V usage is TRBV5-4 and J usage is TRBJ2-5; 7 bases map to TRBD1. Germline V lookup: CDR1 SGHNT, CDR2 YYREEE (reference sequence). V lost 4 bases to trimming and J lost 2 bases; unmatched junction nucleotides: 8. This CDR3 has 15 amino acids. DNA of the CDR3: TGTGCCAGCAGCAAAAACAGGGGCCCTCAAGAGACCCAGTACTTC. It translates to CASSKNRGPQETQYF.

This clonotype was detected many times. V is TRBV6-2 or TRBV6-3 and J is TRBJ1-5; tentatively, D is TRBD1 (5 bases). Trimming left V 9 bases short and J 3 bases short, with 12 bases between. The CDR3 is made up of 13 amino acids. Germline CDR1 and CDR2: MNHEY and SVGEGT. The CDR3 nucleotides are TGTGCCAGTCAGCGGGACGCCAATCAGCCCCAGCATTTT. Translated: CASQRDANQPQHF.

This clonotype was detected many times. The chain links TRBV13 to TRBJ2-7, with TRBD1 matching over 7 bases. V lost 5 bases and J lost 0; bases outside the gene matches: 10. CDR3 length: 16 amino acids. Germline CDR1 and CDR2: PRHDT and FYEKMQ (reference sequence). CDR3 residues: CASSGSLDRDSYEQYF. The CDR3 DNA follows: TGTGCCAGCAGCGGGTCCCTAGACAGGGACTCCTACGAGCAGTACTTC.

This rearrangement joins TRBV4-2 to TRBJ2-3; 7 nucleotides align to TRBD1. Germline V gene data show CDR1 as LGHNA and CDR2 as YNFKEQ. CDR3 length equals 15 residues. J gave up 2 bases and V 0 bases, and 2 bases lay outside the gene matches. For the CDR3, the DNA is TGTGCCAGCAGCCAAGACGGACAGGTCACAGATACGCAGTATTTT. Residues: CASSQDGQVTDTQYF.

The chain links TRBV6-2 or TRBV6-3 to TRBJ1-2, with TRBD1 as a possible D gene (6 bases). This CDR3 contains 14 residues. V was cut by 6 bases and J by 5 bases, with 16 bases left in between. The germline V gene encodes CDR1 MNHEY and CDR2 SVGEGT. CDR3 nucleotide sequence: TGTGCCAGCAGCCGACCGGGACAAATTTATGGCTACACCTTC. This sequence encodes CASSRPGQIYGYTF.

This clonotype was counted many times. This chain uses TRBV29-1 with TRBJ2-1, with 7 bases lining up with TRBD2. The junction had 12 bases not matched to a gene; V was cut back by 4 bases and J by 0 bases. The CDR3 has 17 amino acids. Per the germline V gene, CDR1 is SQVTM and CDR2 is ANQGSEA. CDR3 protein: CSVGTPMAGDSYNEQFF. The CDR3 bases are TGCAGCGTTGGGACCCCTATGGCGGGGGACTCCTACAATGAGCAGTTCTTC.

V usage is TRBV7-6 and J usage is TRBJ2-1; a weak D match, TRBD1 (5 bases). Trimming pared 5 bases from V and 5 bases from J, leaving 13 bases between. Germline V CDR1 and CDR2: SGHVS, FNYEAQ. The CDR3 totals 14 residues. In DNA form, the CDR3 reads TGTGCCAGCAGCCCAGGGCCTCGCCACAATGAGCAGTTCTTC. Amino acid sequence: CASSPGPRHNEQFF.

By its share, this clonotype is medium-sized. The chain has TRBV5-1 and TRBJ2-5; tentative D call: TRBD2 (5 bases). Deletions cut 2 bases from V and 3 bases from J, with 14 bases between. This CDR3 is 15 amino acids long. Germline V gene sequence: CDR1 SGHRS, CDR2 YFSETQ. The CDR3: CASSFDRGPEETQYF. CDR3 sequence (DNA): TGCGCCAGCAGCTTCGATCGCGGGCCTGAAGAGACCCAGTACTTC.

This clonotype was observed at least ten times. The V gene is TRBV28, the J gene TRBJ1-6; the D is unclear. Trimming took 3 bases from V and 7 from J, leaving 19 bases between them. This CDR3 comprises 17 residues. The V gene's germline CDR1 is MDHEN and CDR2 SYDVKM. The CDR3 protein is CASSLEGGGGMNSPLHF. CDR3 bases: TGTGCCAGCAGTTTGGAGGGTGGCGGAGGAATGAATTCACCCCTCCACTTT.

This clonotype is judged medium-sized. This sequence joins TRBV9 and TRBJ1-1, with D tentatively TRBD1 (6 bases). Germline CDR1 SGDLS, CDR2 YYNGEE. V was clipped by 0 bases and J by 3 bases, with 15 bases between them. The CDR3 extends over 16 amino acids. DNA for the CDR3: TGTGCCAGCAGCGTAGGGGCGCGAGGGGGGCACACTGAAGCTTTCTTT. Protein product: CASSVGARGGHTEAFF.